A single sample is the source of the 31 T cell receptor beta chains below, sequenced in a study of identical twins' blood T cells. TCRdb ran MiXCR on the 5' RACE reads and lists one entry per CDR3 protein. The sample lists 300,000 to 450,000 distinct CDR3 sequences, over 25% occurring once. The specimen sequenced was PBMCs. The receptors were sampled from a woman aged 18-49 years in good health.

A few counts support this clonotype. This rearrangement joins TRBV6-4 to TRBJ2-1; D not certain. V dropped 2 bases and J dropped 2 bases, with 4 bases sitting between them. The CDR3 covers 13 residues. Germline V gene sequence: CDR1 MRHNA, CDR2 SNTAGT. CDR3 residues: CASSDEAYNEQFF. In DNA form, the CDR3 reads TGTGCCAGCAGTGACGAGGCCTACAATGAGCAGTTCTTC.

This chain links TRBV20-1 with TRBJ1-5; 7 nucleotides agree with TRBD1. Germline values: CDR1 DFQATT, CDR2 SNEGSKA (reference sequence). With 7 bases clipped from V and 7 bases from J, the junction kept 10 bases outside the gene matches. The CDR3 is 13 residues long. The CDR3 protein is CSVKRTGVQPQHF. CDR3 DNA sequence: TGCAGTGTTAAACGAACAGGGGTCCAGCCCCAGCATTTT.

This clonotype was observed many times. The rearrangement joins TRBV6-6 to TRBJ1-2; 8 positions agree with TRBD1. After removal of 1 base from V and 2 bases from J, the junction contained 3 bases not matched to a gene. CDR3 length: 15 residues. From germline, CDR1 is MNHNY and CDR2 SVGAGI (reference sequence). As DNA, the CDR3 is TGTGCCAGCAGTTACTGGGACAGGCCCAACTATGGCTACACCTTC. Residues: CASSYWDRPNYGYTF.

This clonotype has more than one count but fewer than ten. CDR3 coding DNA: TGCGCCAGCAGCCTAGGGGTTTATGGAAACACCATATATTTT. Protein: CASSLGVYGNTIYF. This chain uses TRBV5-1 with TRBJ1-3; TRBD1 might be the D (5 bases). The CDR3 extends over 14 amino acids. Germline assignment: CDR1 SGHRS and CDR2 YFSETQ. With 4 bases removed from V and 3 bases from J, the gap between germline ends came to 11 bases. Together with reference TRBV5-1 and TRBJ1-3, the CDR3 gives the full variable domain: KAGVTQTPRYLIKTRGQQVTLSCSPISGHRSVSWYQQTPGQGLQFLFEYFSETQRNKGNFPGRFSGRQFSNSRSEMNVSTLELGDSALYLCASSLGVYGNTIYFGEGSWLTVV.

The chain employs TRBV9 and TRBJ2-2; D is undetermined. Trimming took off 5 bases at V and 6 bases at J, with 14 bases between the two ends. CDR1 is SGDLS and CDR2 is YYNGEE in the germline V gene. This CDR3 comprises 14 residues. The CDR3 sequence: CASSFRLGPGELFF. For the CDR3, the DNA is TGTGCCAGCAGTTTCAGATTAGGCCCCGGGGAGCTGTTTTTT.

This clonotype has just a few counts. CDR3 in DNA: TGTGCCAGCACCCTCCTTGGGGGAGGGCCGCTTTCCGGGGAGCTGTTTTTT. The encoded protein is CASTLLGGGPLSGELFF. This chain links TRBV9 with TRBJ2-2; 7 nucleotides agree with TRBD2. CDR1 SGDLS and CDR2 YYNGEE come from the germline V gene. The CDR3 extends over 17 amino acids. The V and J ends lost 6 bases and 6 bases, in that order; junction bases with no gene match: 17.

This clonotype was seen many times. This rearrangement joins TRBV5-1 to TRBJ1-2; unclear D gene. This CDR3 is built from 16 residues. Germline loops: CDR1 SGHRS, CDR2 YFSETQ. Between the trimmed V and J ends, which lost 0 bases and 4 bases, there was a span of 16 bases. CDR3 in amino acids: CASSLEAAQHLYGYTF. The CDR3 DNA sequence: TGCGCCAGCAGCTTGGAGGCAGCTCAACACCTCTATGGCTACACCTTC. Full variable domain (rest looked up from reference TRBV5-1 and TRBJ1-2): KAGVTQTPRYLIKTRGQQVTLSCSPISGHRSVSWYQQTPGQGLQFLFEYFSETQRNKGNFPGRFSGRQFSNSRSEMNVSTLELGDSALYLCASSLEAAQHLYGYTFGSGTRLTVV.

This chain uses TRBV29-1 with TRBJ2-7; 7 positions match TRBD2. The V gene's germline CDR1 is SQVTM and CDR2 ANQGSEA. The CDR3 is 13 amino acids. V was clipped by 3 bases and J by 2 bases; unmatched bases: 4. CDR3 coding DNA: TGCAGCGTTGACCCGGGAGGTACCTACGAGCAGTACTTC. Translated, it gives CSVDPGGTYEQYF.

The V and J genes are TRBV20-1 and TRBJ1-4; D unclear. The V end was cut by 3 bases, the J end by 3 bases, with 8 bases between. In germline, CDR1 is DFQATT, CDR2 SNEGSKA (reference sequence). This CDR3 is built from 13 residues. CDR3: CSASFTANEKLFF. The CDR3 region has the DNA TGCAGTGCTAGTTTTACAGCTAATGAAAAACTGTTTTTT.

This clonotype turned up a few times. The chain employs TRBV5-6 and TRBJ2-7; D is undetermined. Trimming shortened V by 0 bases and J by 1 base, and 11 bases separated the two germline ends. CDR1 is SGHDT and CDR2 is YYEEEE in the germline V gene. This CDR3 comprises 15 residues. DNA of the CDR3: TGTGCCAGCAGCTTGGGGCAGTGGCGTTCCTACGAGCAGTACTTC. It yields the protein CASSLGQWRSYEQYF.

Many counts were recorded for this clonotype. This chain links TRBV11-2 with TRBJ2-7; D remains ambiguous. V was trimmed by 2 bases and J by 8 bases, leaving 7 bases between them. The CDR3 runs 11 residues. The V gene's germline CDR1 is SGHAT and CDR2 FQNNGV. CDR3 region: CASSLTTQQYF. Here the CDR3 DNA reads TGTGCCAGCAGCTTAACGACCCAGCAGTACTTC.

To note about this clonotype: A read error may be the cause here, since a much bigger clone is one base away. J is TRBJ1-2 and V is TRBV6-2 or TRBV6-3, with D unclear. Germline assignment: CDR1 MNHEY and CDR2 SVGEGT. This CDR3 spans 11 amino acids. V lost 5 bases, J lost 3 bases, and 4 bases lay in between. This CDR3 reads CASSDHYGYTF. The DNA for the CDR3 is TGTGCCAGCAGTGACCACTATGGCTACACCTTC.

This clonotype was seen a handful of times. This rearrangement joins TRBV27 to TRBJ2-5, with D hard to call. V lost 3 bases and J 0 bases, leaving 8 bases between the germline ends. The germline CDR1 and CDR2 sequences are MNHEY and SMNVEV (reference sequence). The CDR3 covers 14 residues. The CDR3 DNA is TGTGCCAGCAGTTTCGACGGGTACCAAGAGACCCAGTACTTC. Encoded protein: CASSFDGYQETQYF.

This chain joins TRBV29-1 and TRBJ1-1; D gene ambiguous. Germline CDR1 and CDR2: SQVTM and ANQGSEA. V gave up 6 bases and J gave up 5 bases, with 7 bases separating them. The CDR3 extends over 10 amino acids. CDR3 nucleotides: TGCAGCGTACTAGAAACTGAAGCTTTCTTT. Translation: CSVLETEAFF.

The chain employs TRBV20-1 and TRBJ2-2, with D perhaps TRBD1 (6 bases). V was cut by 2 bases and J by 1 base, with 8 bases left in between. The CDR3 extends over 14 amino acids. Germline V lookup: CDR1 DFQATT, CDR2 SNEGSKA (reference sequence). The CDR3 nucleotides read TGCAGTGCTAGACCGACAGGGAACACCGGGGAGCTGTTTTTT. It specifies CSARPTGNTGELFF.

CDR3 amino acids: CASSRGRLSTEAFF. The CDR3 nucleotides are TGTGCCAGCAGTAGGGGACGGCTGAGCACTGAAGCTTTCTTT. The chain uses TRBV12-3 or TRBV12-4 and TRBJ1-1, with D perhaps matching TRBD1 (5 bases). The V gene lost 5 bases and the J gene lost 4 bases, with 14 bases spanning the gap. This CDR3 is 14 amino acids long.

This chain links TRBV20-1 with TRBJ1-5, with 8 bases aligning to TRBD1. Trimming at V came to 2 bases and at J to 11 bases, leaving 11 bases not matched to a gene. This CDR3 is built from 14 residues. Germline assignment: CDR1 DFQATT and CDR2 SNEGSKA (reference sequence). CDR3 nucleotide sequence: TGCAGTGCTAGACCTCGGACAGGGAGATCGGCCCAGCATTTT. It codes for CSARPRTGRSAQHF.

This clonotype was recorded many times. The chain employs TRBV5-1 and TRBJ1-1, with 7 bases that match TRBD1. The germline gives CDR1 SGHRS, CDR2 YFSETQ. Germline trimming cut 5 bases from V and 1 base from J; bases unmatched to any gene: 8. CDR3 size: 15 residues. The CDR3 spells CASRRPGQQNTEAFF. The CDR3 nucleotides are TGCGCCAGCAGACGGCCGGGACAGCAGAACACTGAAGCTTTCTTT.

This clonotype was seen only a few times. J is TRBJ1-5 and V is TRBV27; the D gene is possibly TRBD1 (6 bases). The CDR3 runs 14 residues. Germline V CDR1 and CDR2: MNHEY, SMNVEV (reference sequence). Trimming stripped 3 bases from V and 6 bases from J, with 12 bases between. The CDR3 reads CASSLTGRVQPQHF. In nucleotides, the CDR3 is TGTGCCAGCAGTTTGACAGGTCGCGTTCAGCCCCAGCATTTT.

The sample holds a few counts of this clonotype. The chain recombines TRBV6-2 or TRBV6-3 with TRBJ1-5, with unresolved D. V was pared by 6 bases and J by 5 bases, with 14 bases between. This CDR3 is 14 amino acids long. Germline V CDR1 and CDR2: MNHEY, SVGEGT. The CDR3 protein is CASRAIGSDQPQHF. The DNA for the CDR3 is TGTGCCAGCAGGGCAATTGGGTCCGATCAGCCCCAGCATTTT.

This clonotype appeared a few times. J is TRBJ2-7 and V is TRBV29-1; 10 nucleotides match TRBD1. V dropped 6 bases and J dropped 5; count of bases not matched to a gene: 7. In germline, CDR1 is SQVTM, CDR2 ANQGSEA. CDR3 length equals 13 residues. As DNA, the CDR3 is TGCAGCGTCTTCGACAGGGGGCGGAACGAGCAGTACTTC. Its translation: CSVFDRGRNEQYF.

The sample holds many counts of this clonotype. The V call is TRBV24-1, the J call TRBJ2-3; no reliable D call. This CDR3 comprises 12 residues. Germline V gene lookup returns CDR1 KGHDR and CDR2 SFDVKD. Trimming cost V 0 bases and J 8 bases, with 5 bases left between them. The CDR3 spells CATSDLASTQYF. The CDR3 DNA follows: TGTGCCACCAGTGATTTGGCGAGTACGCAGTATTTT.

The chain joins TRBV19 to TRBJ1-2; D possibly corresponds to TRBD1 (6 bases). Germline V gene data show CDR1 as LNHDA and CDR2 as SQIVND (reference sequence). CDR3 size: 15 residues. V lost 5 bases, J lost 1 base, and 14 bases lay in between. In DNA, the CDR3 is TGTGCCAGTAGTGGCATTCGGGACAATAACTATGGCTACACCTTC. Residues: CASSGIRDNNYGYTF.

The chain has TRBV29-1 and TRBJ2-3; D is possibly TRBD2 (5 bases). V shed 6 bases and J shed 3 bases, with 10 bases lying between them. This CDR3 is 12 amino acids long. Germline lookup yields CDR1 SQVTM and CDR2 ANQGSEA. The CDR3, as DNA: TGCAGCGTGCCGGGATCTACAGATACGCAGTATTTT. Translated, it gives CSVPGSTDTQYF.

J is TRBJ2-1 and V is TRBV10-3; 7 nucleotides agree with TRBD1. Germline CDR1 and CDR2: ENHRY and SYGVKD. V shed 4 bases, J shed 5 bases, and the junction held 2 bases outside the gene matches. The CDR3 is 13 residues long. CDR3 nucleotides: TGTGCCATCAGTGTTGGGACAGACAATGAGCAGTTCTTC. It yields the protein CAISVGTDNEQFF.

As concerns this clonotype: An end of the junction differs from the germline gene, which may be a read error. J is TRBJ2-2 and V is TRBV9; TRBD2 might be the D (6 bases). This CDR3 is built from 17 residues. Germline values: CDR1 SGDLS, CDR2 YYNGEE. The CDR3: CASSGSIRGADPGGLFF. In DNA, the CDR3 is TGTGCCAGCAGCGGCTCAATCCGGGGCGCTGACCCCGGGGGGCTGTTTTTT.

The chain has TRBV21-1 and TRBJ2-7. TRBV21-1 is labeled a pseudogene. CDR3 size: 12 residues. In DNA, the CDR3 is TGTGCCAGCAGCAATCTTCGGGACGAGCAGTACTTC. Protein sequence: CASSNLRDEQYF.

This sequence joins TRBV5-1 and TRBJ2-3; TRBD1 agrees at 7 bases. The V segment lost 0 bases and the J segment 2 bases; nucleotides outside the gene matches: 12. The CDR3 length is 18 residues. Germline lookup yields CDR1 SGHRS and CDR2 YFSETQ. This CDR3 is CASSLEGVGGWNTDTQYF. For the CDR3, the DNA is TGCGCCAGCAGCTTGGAGGGGGTAGGGGGCTGGAACACAGATACGCAGTATTTT.

The chain links TRBV12-3 or TRBV12-4 to TRBJ2-1; 8 bases agree with TRBD1. The CDR3 is 15 amino acids. Losses at the gene ends were 7 bases for V and 0 bases for J; bases not matched to a gene: 5. The CDR3 region is CASTLDRDSYNEQFF. The CDR3 nucleotides read TGTGCCAGCACCTTGGACAGGGACTCCTACAATGAGCAGTTCTTC.

The V and J genes are TRBV3-1 and TRBJ2-3, with D maybe TRBD2 (5 bases). V gave up 3 bases and J gave up 6 bases, with 13 bases separating them. Germline V gives CDR1 LGHDT, CDR2 YNNKEL (reference sequence). CDR3 length: 14 residues. Here the CDR3 DNA reads TGTGCCAGCAGCCAGATGACTATAGCGGATACGCAGTATTTT. Translation: CASSQMTIADTQYF.

The chain links TRBV12-3 or TRBV12-4 to TRBJ1-1; D call uncertain. CDR3 length equals 14 residues. Between the trimmed V and J ends, which lost 1 base and 5 bases, there was a span of 11 bases. The CDR3 protein is CASSLVHGETEAFF. CDR3 nucleotide sequence: TGTGCCAGCAGTTTAGTCCACGGGGAAACTGAAGCTTTCTTT.